The rows below give T cell receptor beta chains drawn from one sample of a study of human T cells and chemical hapten exposure. In TCRdb, the RACE reads were re-called with MiXCR into one record per CDR3 protein. The sample holds roughly 100,000 distinct CDR3 sequences, under 35% seen once. The sample in question was whole blood, obtained in connection with sensitization to the hapten diphenylcyclopropenone (DPC). The receptors come from a man aged 35-49 years with alopecia areata. Some clones in this sample may be carry-over from other donors' samples. Both conserved end residues are part of each CDR3. The D gene is left open where the match is weak. Part of the rows lack a size; the others show once, few, many or a class for expanded clones.

j_gene,abundance,d_gene,v_gene,len,CDR3aa,CDR3nt
TRBJ2-5,-,TRBD2,TRBV29-1,14,CSVEGTSGRWAQYF,TGCAGCGTGGAGGGGACTAGCGGGAGATGGGCCCAGTACTTC
TRBJ1-4,few,-,TRBV20-1,15,CSASRMTIRQEKLFF,TGCAGTGCTAGTCGTATGACTATCAGACAAGAAAAACTGTTTTTT
TRBJ2-4,few,TRBD2,TRBV7-6,18,CASSLGLAGGLAKNIQYF,TGTGCCAGCAGCTTAGGACTAGCGGGAGGGCTAGCCAAAAACATTCAGTACTTC
TRBJ2-7,-,TRBD2,TRBV7-9,14,CASSSLAGTYEQYF,TGTGCCAGCAGCTCCCTAGCGGGGACCTACGAGCAGTACTTC
TRBJ2-3,few,-,TRBV6-4,14,CASSVSGDTDTQYF,TGTGCCAGCAGTGTCTCTGGGGACACAGATACGCAGTATTTT
TRBJ2-7,-,-,TRBV6-2/TRBV6-3,13,CASSFGNRYEQYF,TGTGCCAGCAGTTTCGGGAATAGGTACGAGCAGTACTTC
TRBJ2-7,few,TRBD1,TRBV20-1,13,CSARHTGVGEQYF,TGCAGTGCTAGACATACAGGGGTGGGGGAGCAGTACTTC
TRBJ1-2,-,-,TRBV7-8,13,CASSPKPGTGYTF,TGTGCCAGCAGCCCCAAACCCGGGACTGGCTACACCTTC
TRBJ2-5,once,TRBD2,TRBV7-8,16,CASSSSIAGGPKTQYF,TGTGCCAGCAGCAGTAGCATAGCGGGAGGGCCCAAGACCCAGTACTTC
TRBJ1-1,few,TRBD1,TRBV10-3,13,CAIRGTGGTEAFF,TGTGCCATCAGGGGGACAGGGGGCACTGAAGCTTTCTTT
TRBJ2-3,few,-,TRBV9,14,CASSVDPLVHTQYF,TGTGCCAGCAGCGTAGACCCCTTAGTGCATACGCAGTATTTT
TRBJ1-4,-,-,TRBV25-1,15,CASSESGRENEKLFF,TGTGCCAGCAGTGAAAGCGGGAGGGAGAATGAAAAACTGTTTTTT
TRBJ2-7,few,-,TRBV28,16,CASSSQPPGQPYEQYF,TGTGCCAGCAGTTCCCAACCGCCGGGACAACCATACGAGCAGTACTTC
TRBJ1-1,-,-,TRBV12-3/TRBV12-4,14,CASRYARRGTEAFF,TGTGCCAGCAGATACGCCCGCCGGGGGACTGAAGCTTTCTTT
TRBJ2-1,few,TRBD1,TRBV7-9,18,CASSIPKKTGGDLIGQFF,TGTGCCAGCAGCATCCCAAAAAAGACAGGGGGGGATTTGATTGGGCAGTTCTTC
TRBJ2-3,-,-,TRBV5-6,15,CASSSSRAVTDTQYF,TGTGCCAGCAGCTCCTCTCGGGCCGTCACAGATACGCAGTATTTT
TRBJ2-3,-,-,TRBV11-2,15,CASSPRGAYTDTQYF,TGTGCCAGCAGCCCGAGGGGGGCCTACACAGATACGCAGTATTTT
TRBJ2-7,few,-,TRBV6-5,15,CASSSSGLSSYEQYF,TGTGCCAGCAGTTCGTCGGGCCTCAGCTCCTACGAGCAGTACTTC
TRBJ2-6,-,TRBD1,TRBV4-1,16,CASSQDRGLGANVLTF,TGCGCCAGCAGCCAAGATAGGGGGCTCGGGGCCAACGTCCTGACTTTC
TRBJ1-1,-,-,TRBV6-5,13,CASRLQGSGEAFF,TGTGCCAGCAGACTACAGGGTTCCGGAGAAGCTTTCTTT
TRBJ2-3,few,TRBD2,TRBV20-1,16,CSARSSGLAGGDTQYF,TGCAGTGCTAGATCCTCGGGACTAGCGGGAGGAGATACGCAGTATTTT
TRBJ2-3,few,-,TRBV14,16,CASSPMRTVLSDTQYF,TGTGCCAGCAGCCCCATGAGGACCGTCCTATCAGATACGCAGTATTTT
TRBJ2-7,-,TRBD1,TRBV5-5,13,CASRLTGEGEQYF,TGTGCCAGCAGGCTGACAGGGGAAGGCGAGCAGTACTTC
TRBJ2-7,-,-,TRBV2,13,CATAQQVPYEQYF,TGTGCCACCGCCCAGCAGGTCCCCTACGAGCAGTACTTC
TRBJ2-2,few,-,TRBV27,15,CASSLRLGNTGELFF,TGTGCCAGCAGTTTACGGCTAGGCAACACCGGGGAGCTGTTTTTT
TRBJ1-5,many,-,TRBV20-1,13,CSATPGINQPQHF,TGCAGTGCCACCCCCGGAATCAATCAGCCCCAGCATTTT
TRBJ2-3,-,-,TRBV28,12,CATIGTVDTQYF,TGTGCCACCATCGGGACCGTGGATACGCAGTATTTT
TRBJ2-6,few,-,TRBV3-2,19,CASSQGLRGLRPGANVLTF,TGTGCCAGCAGCCAAGGTCTCCGAGGCTTAAGGCCTGGGGCCAACGTCCTGACTTTC
TRBJ1-3,-,-,TRBV3-1,15,CASSHWGQAGNTIYF,TGTGCCAGCAGCCATTGGGGACAAGCTGGAAACACCATATATTTT
TRBJ1-4,-,-,TRBV5-1,16,CASSPSPGLGGEKLFF,TGCGCCAGCAGCCCCTCCCCAGGGTTAGGGGGTGAAAAACTGTTTTTT
TRBJ1-1,-,-,TRBV19,14,CASSIEGRLTEAFF,TGTGCCAGTAGTATAGAAGGAAGGTTAACTGAAGCTTTCTTT